This T cell receptor (beta chain) originates from a study of blood T cell repertoires in COVID-19. Background on the study: PBMCs, B-cell-depleted T cells, or T cells provided the cDNA or gDNA that made up the material.

Clinical history reported by participants formed the basis on which cohorts were assigned. Either two negative PCRs, clearance, or symptom resolution qualified Cohort 3 donors as recovered. CDR3 size: 15 residues. The ends lost 6 bases at V and 3 bases at J; junction bases unmatched: 8. Germline V gene lookup returns CDR1 MDHEN and CDR2 SYDVKM. Clones were sequenced by immunoSEQ multiplex PCR, and TCRdb holds only the in-frame ones, with some missing. The repertoire holds 150,000 to 200,000 clones, with around four fifths as singletons. This chain joins TRBV28 and TRBJ1-2, with 9 bases lining up with TRBD1. The source is a woman aged 45-65 years who had recovered from COVID-19. The sample taken for sequencing was PBMCs or T cells enriched from blood (not recorded which). The CDR3 nucleotides are TGTGCCAGCAGACTTATGACAGGGGGAGACTATGGCTACACCTTC. Translated: CASRLMTGGDYGYTF.